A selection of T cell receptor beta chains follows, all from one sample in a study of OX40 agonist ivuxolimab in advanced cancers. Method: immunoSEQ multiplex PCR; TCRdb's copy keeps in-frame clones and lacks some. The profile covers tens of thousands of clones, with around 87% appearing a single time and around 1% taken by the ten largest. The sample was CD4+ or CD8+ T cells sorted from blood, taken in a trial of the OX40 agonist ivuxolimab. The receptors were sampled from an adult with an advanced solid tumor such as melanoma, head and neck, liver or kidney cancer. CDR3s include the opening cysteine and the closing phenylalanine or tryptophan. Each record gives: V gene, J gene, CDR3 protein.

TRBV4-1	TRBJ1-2	CASSQVTASNYGYTF
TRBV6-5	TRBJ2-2	CASRTPNYPTGELFF
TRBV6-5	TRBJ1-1	CASSYRFATGSEAFF
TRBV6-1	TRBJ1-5	CASSVGGVAQHF
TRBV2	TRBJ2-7	CASSDSGLALREQYF
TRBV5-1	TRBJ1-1	CASSVMTGGTEAFF
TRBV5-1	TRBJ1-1	CASSLNPGTGSTEAFF
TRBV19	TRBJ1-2	CASSKDSPDDYGYTF
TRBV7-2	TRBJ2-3	CASSIVGTQYF
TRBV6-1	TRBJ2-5	CASSENGGGETQYF
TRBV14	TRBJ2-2	CASSQETVHRELFF
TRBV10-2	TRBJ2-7	CASSRGVPGEYEQYF
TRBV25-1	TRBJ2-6	CASSGGTGSSGANVLTF
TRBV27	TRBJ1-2	CASSPGTGFPNYGYTF
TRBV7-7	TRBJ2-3	CASATSGHTDTQYF
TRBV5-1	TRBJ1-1	CASSPTAGNTEAFF
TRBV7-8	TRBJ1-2	CASSFGPRGSYGYTF
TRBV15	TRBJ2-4	CATSRERGRVLDF
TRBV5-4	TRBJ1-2	CASSPPGTLGDYGYTF
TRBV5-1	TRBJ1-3	CASSLAGGTGNTIYF
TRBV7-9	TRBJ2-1	CALEGFSGSYNEQFF
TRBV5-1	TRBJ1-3	CASSLGRESGNTIYF
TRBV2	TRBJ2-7	CASTKEGFSGEQYF
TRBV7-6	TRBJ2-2	CASSSGTGTNTGELFF
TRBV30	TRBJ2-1	CAWTLRNEQFF
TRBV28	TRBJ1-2	CASTESAASGYTF
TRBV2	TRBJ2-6	CASGSAREIGANVLTF
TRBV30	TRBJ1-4	CAWNWQPATNEKLFF
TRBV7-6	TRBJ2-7	CASSATSGRAGEQYF
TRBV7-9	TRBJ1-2	CASSLEVEKGYGYTF
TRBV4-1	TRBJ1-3	CASSQVPISGNTIYF
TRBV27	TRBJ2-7	CASSYRPEQYF
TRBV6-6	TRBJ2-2	CASKGGAGVGTGELFF
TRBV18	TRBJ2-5	CASSPGTGRAKGETQYF
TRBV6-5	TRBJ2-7	CASSYEFGGIYEQYF
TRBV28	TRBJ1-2	CASSALYGYTF
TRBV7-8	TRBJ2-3	CASRTKYGAWAGTDTQYF
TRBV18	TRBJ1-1	CASSPAGVGTEAFF
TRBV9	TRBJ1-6	CASSVGKGTPLHF
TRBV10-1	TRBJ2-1	CASSGGGNEQFF
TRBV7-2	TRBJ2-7	CASSLVGTSGRSEQYF
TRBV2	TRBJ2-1	CASSEGPTGRTFNEQFF
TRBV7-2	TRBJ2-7	CASSFRDRVYEQYF
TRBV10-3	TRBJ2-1	CAIGAGEREQFF
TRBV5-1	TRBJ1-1	CASSPGQGVAFF
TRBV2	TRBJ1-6	CASSQGSYNSPLHF
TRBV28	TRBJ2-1	CASSPYQAYNEQFF
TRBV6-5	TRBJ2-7	CASSYSGEGTYEQYF
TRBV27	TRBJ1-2	CASSYPGHLEDYGYTF
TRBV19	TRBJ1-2	CASSILGGPFGGYTF
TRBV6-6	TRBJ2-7	CASSAPGQGPDEQYF
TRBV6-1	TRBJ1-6	CASSESRDSPLHF
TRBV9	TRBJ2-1	CASSPRTSGAYNEQFF
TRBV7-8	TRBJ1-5	CASSYSGTSSNQPQHF